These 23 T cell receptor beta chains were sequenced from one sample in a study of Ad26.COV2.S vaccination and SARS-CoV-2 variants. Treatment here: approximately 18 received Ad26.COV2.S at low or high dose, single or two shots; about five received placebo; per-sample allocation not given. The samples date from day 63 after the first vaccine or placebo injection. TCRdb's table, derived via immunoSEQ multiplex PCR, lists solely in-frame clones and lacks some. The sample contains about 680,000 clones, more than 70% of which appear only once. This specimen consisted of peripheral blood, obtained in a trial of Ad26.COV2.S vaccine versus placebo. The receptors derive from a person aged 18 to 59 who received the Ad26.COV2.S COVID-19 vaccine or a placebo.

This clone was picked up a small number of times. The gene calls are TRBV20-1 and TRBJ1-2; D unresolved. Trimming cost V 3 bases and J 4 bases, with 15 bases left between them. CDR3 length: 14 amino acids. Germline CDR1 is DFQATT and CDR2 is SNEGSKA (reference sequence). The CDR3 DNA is TGCAGTGCTAGTACCTCAACTATCGGCTATGGCTACACCTTC. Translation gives CSASTSTIGYGYTF.

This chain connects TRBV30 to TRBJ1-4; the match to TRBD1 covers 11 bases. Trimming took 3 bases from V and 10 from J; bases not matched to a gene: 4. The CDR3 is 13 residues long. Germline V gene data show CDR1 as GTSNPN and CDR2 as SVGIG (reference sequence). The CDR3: CAWRGTGGRKLFF. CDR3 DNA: TGTGCCTGGAGAGGGACAGGGGGACGAAAACTGTTTTTT.

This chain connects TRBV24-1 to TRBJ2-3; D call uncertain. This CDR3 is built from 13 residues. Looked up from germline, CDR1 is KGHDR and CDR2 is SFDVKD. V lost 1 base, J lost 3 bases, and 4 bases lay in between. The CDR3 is CATSDFSTDTQYF. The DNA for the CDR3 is TGTGCCACCAGTGATTTCTCGACAGATACGCAGTATTTT.

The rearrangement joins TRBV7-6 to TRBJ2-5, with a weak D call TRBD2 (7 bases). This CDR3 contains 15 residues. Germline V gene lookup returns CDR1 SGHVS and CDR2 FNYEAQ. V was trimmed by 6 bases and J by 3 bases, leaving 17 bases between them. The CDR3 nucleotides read TGTGCCAGCAGGTCATGGGAGGGGGGCAAAGAGACCCAGTACTTC. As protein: CASRSWEGGKETQYF.

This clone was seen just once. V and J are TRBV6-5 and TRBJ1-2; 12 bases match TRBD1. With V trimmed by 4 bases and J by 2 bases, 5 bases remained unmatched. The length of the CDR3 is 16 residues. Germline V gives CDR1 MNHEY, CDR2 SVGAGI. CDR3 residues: CASSLGQGALNYGYTF. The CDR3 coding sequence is TGTGCCAGCAGTTTGGGACAGGGGGCACTGAACTATGGCTACACCTTC.

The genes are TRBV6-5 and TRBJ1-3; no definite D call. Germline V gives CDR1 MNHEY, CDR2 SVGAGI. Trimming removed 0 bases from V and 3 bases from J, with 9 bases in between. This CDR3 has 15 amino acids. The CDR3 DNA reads TGTGCCAGCAGTTACTCGGGAGGGTTTGGAAACACCATATATTTT. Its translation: CASSYSGGFGNTIYF.

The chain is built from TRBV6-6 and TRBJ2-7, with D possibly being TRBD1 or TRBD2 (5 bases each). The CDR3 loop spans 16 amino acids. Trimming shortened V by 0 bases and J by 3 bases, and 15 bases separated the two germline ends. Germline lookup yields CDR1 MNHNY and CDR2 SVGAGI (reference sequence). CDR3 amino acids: CASSYSNRDGNYEQYF. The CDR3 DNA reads TGTGCCAGCAGTTACTCGAATCGGGACGGAAACTACGAGCAGTACTTC.

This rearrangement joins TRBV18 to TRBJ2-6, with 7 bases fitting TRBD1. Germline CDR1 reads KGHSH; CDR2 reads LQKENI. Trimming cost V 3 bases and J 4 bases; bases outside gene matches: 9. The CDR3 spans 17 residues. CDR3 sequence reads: CASSPYRQGGGANVLTF. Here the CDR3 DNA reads TGTGCCAGCTCACCTTACAGACAGGGTGGCGGGGCCAACGTCCTGACTTTC.

The CDR3 loop reads CSGWTDGGYGYTF. The DNA for the CDR3 is TGCAGCGGATGGACGGACGGTGGCTATGGCTACACCTTC. The rearrangement links TRBV29-1 to TRBJ1-2; D call uncertain. Germline lookup yields CDR1 SQVTM and CDR2 ANQGSEA. This CDR3 has 13 amino acids. V shed 7 bases and J shed 4 bases, with 16 bases lying between them.

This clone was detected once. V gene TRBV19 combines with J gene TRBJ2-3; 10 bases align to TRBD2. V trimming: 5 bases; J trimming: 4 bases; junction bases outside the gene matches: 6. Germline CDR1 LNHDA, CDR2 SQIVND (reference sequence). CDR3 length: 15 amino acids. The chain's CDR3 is CASSVSGGAADTQYF. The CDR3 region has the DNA TGTGCCAGTAGTGTCAGCGGGGGGGCCGCAGATACGCAGTATTTT.

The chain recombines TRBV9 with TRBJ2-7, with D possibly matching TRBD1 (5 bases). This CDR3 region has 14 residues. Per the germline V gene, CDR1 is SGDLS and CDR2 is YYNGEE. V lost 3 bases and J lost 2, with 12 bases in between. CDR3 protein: CASSGSGLPYEQYF. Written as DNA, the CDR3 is TGTGCCAGCAGCGGATCAGGGCTACCCTACGAGCAGTACTTC.

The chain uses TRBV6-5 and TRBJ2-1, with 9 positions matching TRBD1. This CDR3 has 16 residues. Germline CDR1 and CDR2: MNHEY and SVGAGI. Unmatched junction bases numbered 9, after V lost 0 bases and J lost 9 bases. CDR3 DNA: TGTGCCAGCAGTTACTCGCCGGGACAGGGTGTGAGTGAGCAGTTCTTC. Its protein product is CASSYSPGQGVSEQFF.

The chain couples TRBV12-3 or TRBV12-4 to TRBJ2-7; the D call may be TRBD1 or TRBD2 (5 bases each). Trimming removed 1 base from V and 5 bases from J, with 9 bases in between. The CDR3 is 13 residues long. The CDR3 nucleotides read TGTGCCAGCAGTTTAGTGATGGGGGACGAGCAGTACTTC. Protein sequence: CASSLVMGDEQYF.

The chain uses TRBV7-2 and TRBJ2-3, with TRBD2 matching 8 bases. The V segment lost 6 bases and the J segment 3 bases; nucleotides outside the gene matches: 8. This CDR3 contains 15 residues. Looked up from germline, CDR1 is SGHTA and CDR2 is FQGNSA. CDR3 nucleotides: TGTGCCAGCAGACCACCGGGACTAGAAACAGATACGCAGTATTTT. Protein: CASRPPGLETDTQYF. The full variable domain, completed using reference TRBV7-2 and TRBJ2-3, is GAGVSQSPSNKVTEKGKDVELRCDPISGHTALYWYRQSLGQGLEFLIYFQGNSAPDKSGLPSDRFSAERTGGSVSTLTIQRTQQEDSAVYLCASRPPGLETDTQYFGPGTRLTVL.

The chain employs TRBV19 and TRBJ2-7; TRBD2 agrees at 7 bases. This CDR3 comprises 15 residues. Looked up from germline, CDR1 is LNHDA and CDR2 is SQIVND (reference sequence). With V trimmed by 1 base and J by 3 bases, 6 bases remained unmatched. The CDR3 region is CASSIVRGGDYEQYF. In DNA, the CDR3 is TGTGCCAGTAGTATAGTACGCGGGGGAGACTACGAGCAGTACTTC. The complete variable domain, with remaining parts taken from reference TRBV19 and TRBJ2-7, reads DGGITQSPKYLFRKEGQNVTLSCEQNLNHDAMYWYRQDPGQGLRLIYYSQIVNDFQKGDIAEGYSVSREKKESFPLTVTSAQKNPTAFYLCASSIVRGGDYEQYFGPGTRLTVT.

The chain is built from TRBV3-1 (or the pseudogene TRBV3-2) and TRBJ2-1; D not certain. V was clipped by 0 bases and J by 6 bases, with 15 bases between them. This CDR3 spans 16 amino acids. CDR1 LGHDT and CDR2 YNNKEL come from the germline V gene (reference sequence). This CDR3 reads CASSQDLNLRPNEQFF. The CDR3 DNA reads TGTGCCAGCAGCCAAGATCTAAACCTACGGCCCAATGAGCAGTTCTTC.

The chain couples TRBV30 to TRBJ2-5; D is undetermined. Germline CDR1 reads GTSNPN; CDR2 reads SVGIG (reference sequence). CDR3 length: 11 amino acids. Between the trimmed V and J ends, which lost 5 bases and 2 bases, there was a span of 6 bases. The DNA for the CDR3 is TGTGCCTGGCTAGAGCAAGAGACCCAGTACTTC. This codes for CAWLEQETQYF. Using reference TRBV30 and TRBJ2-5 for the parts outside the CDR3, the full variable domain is SQTIHQWPATLVQPVGSPLSLECTVEGTSNPNLYWYRQAAGRGLQLLFYSVGIGQISSEVPQNLSASRPQDRQFILSSKKLLLSDSGFYLCAWLEQETQYFGPGTRLLVL.

Here the CDR3 DNA reads TGTGCCAGTAGTATAGATTGGGACAGGGGACGTGGCTACACCTTC. This encodes CASSIDWDRGRGYTF. The chain carries TRBV19 and TRBJ1-2; 10 bases fit TRBD1. The V gene end was trimmed by 0 bases and the J gene end by 7 bases; junction bases not matched to a gene: 5. This CDR3 is built from 15 residues. Germline CDR1 and CDR2: LNHDA and SQIVND (reference sequence). Full variable domain (remainder filled in from reference TRBV19 and TRBJ1-2): DGGITQSPKYLFRKEGQNVTLSCEQNLNHDAMYWYRQDPGQGLRLIYYSQIVNDFQKGDIAEGYSVSREKKESFPLTVTSAQKNPTAFYLCASSIDWDRGRGYTFGSGTRLTVV.

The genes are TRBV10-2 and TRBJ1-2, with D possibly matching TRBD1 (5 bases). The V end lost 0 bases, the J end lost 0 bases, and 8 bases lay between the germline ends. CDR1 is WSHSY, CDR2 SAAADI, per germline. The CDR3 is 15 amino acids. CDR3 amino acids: CASSESGGANYGYTF. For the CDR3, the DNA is TGCGCCAGCAGTGAGTCGGGGGGGGCTAACTATGGCTACACCTTC.

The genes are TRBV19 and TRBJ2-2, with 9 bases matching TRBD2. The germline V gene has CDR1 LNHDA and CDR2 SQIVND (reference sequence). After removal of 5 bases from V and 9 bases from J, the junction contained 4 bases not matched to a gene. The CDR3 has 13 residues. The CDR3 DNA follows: TGTGCCAGTAGTTCAACTAGCGGGCGGGAGCTGTTTTTT. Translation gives CASSSTSGRELFF.

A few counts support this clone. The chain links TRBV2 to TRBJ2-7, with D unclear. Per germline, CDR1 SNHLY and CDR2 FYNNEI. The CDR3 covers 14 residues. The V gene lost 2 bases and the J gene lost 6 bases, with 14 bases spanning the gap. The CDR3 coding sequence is TGTGCCAGCAGTGAATCTTATGGCCTCCCCGAGCAGTACTTC. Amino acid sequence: CASSESYGLPEQYF.

This chain's CDR3 is CASSLPSFVGANVLTF. Here the CDR3 DNA reads TGCGCCAGCAGCTTGCCCTCGTTCGTCGGGGCCAACGTCCTGACTTTC. J is TRBJ2-6 and V is TRBV5-1, with no clear D. Trimming shortened V by 1 base and J by 4 bases, and 12 bases separated the two germline ends. The CDR3 sequence is 16 residues long. Germline assignment: CDR1 SGHRS and CDR2 YFSETQ.

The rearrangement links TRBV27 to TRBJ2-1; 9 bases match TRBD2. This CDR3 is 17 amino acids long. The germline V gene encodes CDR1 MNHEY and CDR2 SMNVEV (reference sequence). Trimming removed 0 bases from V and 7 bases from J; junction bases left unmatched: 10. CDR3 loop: CASSLSRGAGGLNEQFF. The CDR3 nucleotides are TGTGCCAGCAGTTTATCCCGGGGAGCGGGAGGTTTGAATGAGCAGTTCTTC.